This T cell receptor (beta chain) was captured by sequencing in a study of shared clonotypes between healthy human individuals. Profiled with immunoSEQ multiplex PCR; TCRdb holds only in-frame clones, not every one. The table includes roughly 850,000 clones, approximately 96% detected once. About this clone: Its cognate antigen is unknown.

This CDR3 spans 17 amino acids. V gave up 3 bases and J gave up 7 bases; unmatched junction bases: 13. The V gene's germline CDR1 is SGHVS and CDR2 FQNEAQ. The study's findings and limits: In general, naive subsets displayed greater estimated richness than memory subsets did.

Naive CD8 isolation took CD45RO-negative cells positively selected for CCR7 and excluded terminally differentiated effector memory CD45RA+ cells. The specimen was naive CD8+ T cells sorted from blood. This sequence was found in a man aged 30 to 39 in good health. This chain connects TRBV7-8 to TRBJ2-1, with 9 positions matching TRBD2. The CDR3 protein is CASSFVRQGLAKNEQFF. The CDR3 nucleotides read TGTGCCAGCAGCTTCGTTCGTCAGGGACTAGCTAAGAATGAGCAGTTCTTC.